The 24 T cell receptor beta chains in this list originate from one sample, sequenced in a study of response to subunit inactivated influenza vaccine. TCRdb re-called the RT-PCR reads through MiXCR, storing one row per CDR3 protein. This table holds fewer than 700,000 distinct CDR3 sequences, roughly 13% found once. This specimen was PBMCs from blood, taken roughly 45 days after vaccination. These receptors originate from a man between 50 and 59 years old who received an inactivated influenza vaccine.

The chain carries TRBV5-1 and TRBJ1-2; a possible D gene is TRBD1 (6 bases). V dropped 4 bases and J dropped 6 bases, with 25 bases sitting between them. The CDR3 is 17 residues long. Per germline, CDR1 SGHRS and CDR2 YFSETQ. The CDR3 nucleotides are TGCGCCAGCAGCCGGAATATCAAGGGGGGAGTAAAGGATGGCTACACCTTC. The encoded protein is CASSRNIKGGVKDGYTF.

This clonotype was detected only a few times. The chain joins TRBV12-3 or TRBV12-4 to TRBJ1-1, with no clear D. The CDR3 has 14 residues. V shed 7 bases and J shed 0 bases, with 12 bases lying between them. Here the CDR3 DNA reads TGTGCCAGCAAGGAGGACGGTTTGAACACTGAAGCTTTCTTT. This codes for CASKEDGLNTEAFF.

The genes are TRBV20-1 and TRBJ1-4, with TRBD1 matching over 7 bases. This CDR3 comprises 14 residues. Germline trimming cut 5 bases from V and 7 bases from J; bases unmatched to any gene: 10. The V gene's germline CDR1 is DFQATT and CDR2 SNEGSKA (reference sequence). The CDR3 DNA reads as TGCAGTGCTCCCCTGACAGGGAGAAGTGAAAAACTGTTTTTT. Its translation is CSAPLTGRSEKLFF.

The V and J genes are TRBV7-9 and TRBJ2-3; 11 bases match TRBD2. The V gene end was trimmed by 5 bases and the J gene end by 4 bases; junction bases not matched to a gene: 11. The CDR3 loop spans 17 amino acids. Germline CDR1 reads SEHNR; CDR2 reads FQNEAQ (reference sequence). The CDR3: CASSTGTSSGRPDTQYF. In nucleotides, the CDR3 is TGTGCCAGCAGCACCGGGACGTCTAGCGGGAGGCCAGATACGCAGTATTTT.

The chain has TRBV15 and TRBJ2-1; tentative D call: TRBD1 (5 bases). The V gene lost 0 bases and the J gene lost 0 bases, with 12 bases spanning the gap. The CDR3 length is 17 residues. Germline loops: CDR1 LNHNV, CDR2 YYDKDF (reference sequence). The DNA for the CDR3 is TGTGCCACCAGCAGAGAATTGCGTCAGGGCTCCTACAATGAGCAGTTCTTC. Amino acid sequence: CATSRELRQGSYNEQFF.

The chain links TRBV3-1 to TRBJ1-6; 8 nucleotides line up with TRBD1. V gave up 4 bases and J gave up 7 bases; unmatched junction bases: 6. Per germline, CDR1 LGHDT and CDR2 YNNKEL (reference sequence). CDR3 length: 15 residues. The CDR3 DNA sequence: TGTGCCAGCAGCCGAGACAGGGGCGCCAATTCACCCCTCCACTTT. Translating it yields CASSRDRGANSPLHF.

This clonotype was recorded at least ten times. The rearrangement uses TRBV4-2 and TRBJ2-2; 11 bases align to TRBD2. This CDR3 is 16 amino acids long. With 1 base clipped from V and 7 bases from J, the junction kept 5 bases outside the gene matches. Per germline, CDR1 LGHNA and CDR2 YNFKEQ. CDR3 residues: CASSQGSLAGGGELFF. CDR3 DNA: TGTGCCAGCAGCCAAGGATCGCTAGCGGGGGGCGGGGAGCTGTTTTTT.

The chain's CDR3 is CASSAWVSNSPLHF. CDR3 in DNA: TGCGCCAGCAGTGCTTGGGTTTCCAATTCACCCCTCCACTTT. V usage is TRBV10-2 and J usage is TRBJ1-6; D unclear. Looked up from germline, CDR1 is WSHSY and CDR2 is SAAADI. This CDR3 has 14 amino acids. The ends were cut back, 4 bases at V and 7 bases at J, with 11 bases in the middle.

DNA for the CDR3: TGTGCCACCAGCAGACCCGGGGACCATGAGCAGTTCTTC. This encodes CATSRPGDHEQFF. The gene calls are TRBV15 and TRBJ2-1; the D call may be TRBD1 or TRBD2 (5 bases each). The CDR3 is 13 amino acids. The V gene lost 2 bases and the J gene lost 8 bases, with 10 bases spanning the gap. Per germline, CDR1 LNHNV and CDR2 YYDKDF (reference sequence).

The sample holds a few counts of this clonotype. This chain connects TRBV5-1 to TRBJ2-1, with a tentative D call TRBD2 (6 bases). Germline V CDR1 and CDR2: SGHRS, YFSETQ. There are 14 residues in the CDR3. Trimming left V 0 bases short and J 9 bases short, with 13 bases between. CDR3 bases: TGCGCCAGCAGCTTGGCCGGGAGCACCCTTGAGCAGTTCTTC. Protein sequence: CASSLAGSTLEQFF.

This chain links TRBV7-9 with TRBJ1-5, with D possibly matching TRBD1 (6 bases). The CDR3 sequence is 17 residues long. Looked up from germline, CDR1 is SEHNR and CDR2 is FQNEAQ (reference sequence). V was shortened by 1 base and J by 0 bases, with 13 bases between the two germline ends. Written as DNA, the CDR3 is TGTGCCAGCAGCTTAGGGGCGGGGGGGCGTAGCAATCAGCCCCAGCATTTT. Amino acids: CASSLGAGGRSNQPQHF.

The table lists this clonotype with a few counts. The chain combines TRBV28 with TRBJ1-4, with D uncertain. This CDR3 spans 17 amino acids. Trimming stripped 5 bases from V and 2 bases from J, with 18 bases between. The germline V gene has CDR1 MDHEN and CDR2 SYDVKM. CDR3 in amino acids: CASSQDSRQRTNEKLFF. DNA of the CDR3: TGTGCCAGCAGTCAAGATTCGAGGCAGCGGACTAATGAAAAACTGTTTTTT. Looking up the rest from reference TRBV28 and TRBJ1-4 gives the full variable domain: DVKVTQSSRYLVKRTGEKVFLECVQDMDHENMFWYRQDPGLGLRLIYFSYDVKMKEKGDIPEGYSVSREKKERFSLILESASTNQTSMYLCASSQDSRQRTNEKLFFGSGTQLSVL.

The chain uses TRBV29-1 and TRBJ2-7; tentative D call: TRBD2 (6 bases). The germline gives CDR1 SQVTM, CDR2 ANQGSEA. Trimming pared 7 bases from V and 4 bases from J, leaving 11 bases between. The CDR3 is 11 residues long. This CDR3 reads CSAGAGYEQYF. The CDR3 DNA reads as TGCAGCGCCGGGGCGGGATACGAGCAGTACTTC.

This clonotype was detected a few times. The V gene is TRBV4-3, the J gene TRBJ2-5; possibly TRBD1 for D (6 bases). This CDR3 region has 16 residues. Trimming pared 1 base from V and 2 bases from J, leaving 14 bases between. Per the germline V gene, CDR1 is LGHNA and CDR2 is YSLEER. The CDR3 DNA reads TGCGCCAGCAGCCAAGGGACAGCGGAGAAACAAGAGACCCAGTACTTC. Amino acids: CASSQGTAEKQETQYF.

This clonotype came up a few times. V gene TRBV21-1 combines with J gene TRBJ2-2; TRBD1 reflects the table's D call only, with no check against the DNA. TRBV21-1 is an annotated pseudogene. CDR3 length: 20 residues. Here the CDR3 reads CASSKRPGQDTSDNTGELFF. The CDR3 bases are TGTGCCAGCAGCAAAAGGCCGGGACAGGACACTTCTGATAACACCGGGGAGCTGTTTTTT.

The chain joins TRBV29-1 to TRBJ2-1; D assignment may be TRBD1 or TRBD2 (5 bases each). Per germline, CDR1 SQVTM and CDR2 ANQGSEA. This CDR3 contains 11 residues. Trimming pared 4 bases from V and 5 bases from J, leaving 6 bases between. Written as DNA, the CDR3 is TGCAGCGTTGGAGGGGACAATGAGCAGTTCTTC. This encodes CSVGGDNEQFF.

The CDR3 reads CSASSGGVNEQFF. CDR3 bases: TGCAGTGCTAGTAGCGGGGGGGTGAATGAGCAGTTCTTC. The genes are TRBV20-1 and TRBJ2-1; TRBD2 agrees at 11 bases. Germline trimming cut 3 bases from V and 7 bases from J; bases unmatched to any gene: 2. CDR1 and CDR2 (germline): DFQATT, SNEGSKA (reference sequence). This CDR3 contains 13 residues.

V gene TRBV24-1 combines with J gene TRBJ2-1, with 7 bases that match TRBD2. Trimming took 4 bases from V and 7 from J; bases not matched to a gene: 6. The germline gives CDR1 KGHDR, CDR2 SFDVKD. The length of the CDR3 is 14 residues. The CDR3 DNA follows: TGTGCCACCAGTGACGCGGGACTACTAAATGAGCAGTTCTTC. This codes for CATSDAGLLNEQFF.

This chain connects TRBV5-4 to TRBJ2-3; 7 bases line up with TRBD2. The V gene end was trimmed by 2 bases and the J gene end by 2 bases; junction bases not matched to a gene: 17. Per the germline V gene, CDR1 is SGHNT and CDR2 is YYREEE (reference sequence). This CDR3 region has 19 residues. The chain's CDR3 is CASSLELYFSGMLTDTQYF. The CDR3 DNA is TGTGCCAGCAGCTTAGAACTATATTTCAGCGGGATGCTCACAGATACGCAGTATTTT.

In this sample, this clonotype turned up a few times. V and J are TRBV12-3 or TRBV12-4 and TRBJ2-7; 8 nucleotides match TRBD2. This CDR3 has 15 residues. Losses at the gene ends were 2 bases for V and 6 bases for J; bases not matched to a gene: 9. The CDR3 coding sequence is TGTGCCAGCAGTTTATGGGGGACTAGAGAGTCCGAGCAGTACTTC. It translates to CASSLWGTRESEQYF.

This clonotype has a handful of counts. The chain couples TRBV6-2 or TRBV6-3 to TRBJ2-7; 10 nucleotides match TRBD1. The J segment lost 5 bases and the V segment lost 7 bases, leaving 8 bases of the junction unmatched. The CDR3 covers 14 residues. CDR1 and CDR2 from the germline V gene are MNHEY and SVGEGT. CDR3 coding DNA: TGTGCCAGCACCGAGACAGGGGGCTCAGACGAGCAGTACTTC. Translating it yields CASTETGGSDEQYF.

The chain links TRBV7-2 to TRBJ1-4, with D possibly being TRBD1 (6 bases). V was trimmed by 5 bases and J by 7 bases, leaving 14 bases between them. The germline V gene encodes CDR1 SGHTA and CDR2 FQGNSA. CDR3 length: 14 amino acids. In DNA, the CDR3 is TGTGCCAGCAGCCTTGGGACACATGGTGAAAAACTGTTTTTT. Residues: CASSLGTHGEKLFF.

This clonotype showed up just a few times. V gene TRBV5-6 combines with J gene TRBJ1-1; D unresolved. Trimming shortened V by 2 bases and J by 8 bases, and 7 bases separated the two germline ends. The CDR3 spans 11 residues. Germline V gene data show CDR1 as SGHDT and CDR2 as YYEEEE. DNA for the CDR3: TGTGCCAGCAGCTTTCGTCTAGAAGCTTTCTTT. Amino acid sequence: CASSFRLEAFF.

This chain joins TRBV6-1 and TRBJ2-2; TRBD2 matches at 7 bases. CDR3 length equals 14 residues. V lost 4 bases to trimming and J lost 6 bases; unmatched junction nucleotides: 5. Germline V gene sequence: CDR1 MNHNS, CDR2 SASEGT. Here the CDR3 reads CASSGRLAAGELFF. The CDR3 DNA sequence: TGTGCCAGCAGTGGTCGACTAGCAGCCGGGGAGCTGTTTTTT.